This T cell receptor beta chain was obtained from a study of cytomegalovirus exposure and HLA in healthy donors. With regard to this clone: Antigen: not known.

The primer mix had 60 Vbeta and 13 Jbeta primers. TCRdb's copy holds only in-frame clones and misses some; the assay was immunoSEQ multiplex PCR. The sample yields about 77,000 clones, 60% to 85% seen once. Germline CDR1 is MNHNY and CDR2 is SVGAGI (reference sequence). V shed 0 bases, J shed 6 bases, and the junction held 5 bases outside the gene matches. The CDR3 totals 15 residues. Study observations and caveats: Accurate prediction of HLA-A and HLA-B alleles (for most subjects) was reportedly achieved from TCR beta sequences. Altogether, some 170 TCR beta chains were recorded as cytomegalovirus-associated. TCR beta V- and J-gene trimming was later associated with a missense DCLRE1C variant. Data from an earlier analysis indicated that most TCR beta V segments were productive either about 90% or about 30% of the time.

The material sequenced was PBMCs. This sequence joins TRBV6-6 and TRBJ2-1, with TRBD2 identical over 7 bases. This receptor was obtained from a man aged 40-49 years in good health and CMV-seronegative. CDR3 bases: TGTGCCAGCAGTTACTCGGGAGGGCCATTCAATGAGCAGTTCTTC. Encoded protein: CASSYSGGPFNEQFF.